A selection of T cell receptor beta chains follows, all from one sample in a study of PD-L1 blockade in urothelial cancer. Generated by immunoSEQ multiplex PCR, the TCRdb table keeps only in-frame clones and is missing some. This table has 100,000 to 150,000 clones, more than 75% appearing once. This material consisted of PBMCs, taken around atezolizumab (anti-PD-L1) treatment. The receptors stem from a man aged 45-65 years with urothelial cancer. The CDR3 runs from the conserved cysteine through the conserved F or W. Fields, in order: clone size, J gene, D gene, V gene, CDR3 DNA, CDR3 protein. The D gene is left open where the match is weak. The size of a clone is reported for some rows only, either as once, few or many, or as a class for expanded clones.

>-|TRBJ2-4|-|TRBV5-4
TGTGCCAGCAGCTTGTGGGGCCGCCAAAACATTCAGTACTTC
CASSLWGRQNIQYF
>-|TRBJ2-1|-|TRBV7-3
TGTGCCAGCAGCCCCCATAACACATGGAATGAGCAGTTCTTC
CASSPHNTWNEQFF
>-|TRBJ2-4|TRBD2|TRBV5-1
TGCGCCAGCAGCTTAATGTGGACTAGCGGGTTCCCTGGTAACATTCAGTACTTC
CASSLMWTSGFPGNIQYF
>few|TRBJ2-3|-|TRBV7-2
TGTGCCAGCAGCTTAGTATTGCAGGGTGCAGATACGCAGTATTTT
CASSLVLQGADTQYF
>-|TRBJ2-3|TRBD2|TRBV7-2
TGTGCCAGCAGCTCAGCCGGGACTAGGGGTCGTGATACGCAGTATTTT
CASSSAGTRGRDTQYF
>-|TRBJ2-3|-|TRBV15
TGTGCCACCAGCAGAGATCTCTACAGGGTTACAGATACGCAGTATTTT
CATSRDLYRVTDTQYF
>-|TRBJ1-1|TRBD1|TRBV29-1
TGCAGCGGACAGGGACAACTGAACACTGAAGCTTTCTTT
CSGQGQLNTEAFF
>-|TRBJ1-4|-|TRBV15
TGTGCCACCGCCGCTAGACCCACGGGGGGGGAAAAACTGTTTTTT
CATAARPTGGEKLFF
>-|TRBJ1-2|-|TRBV7-9
TGTGCCAGCAGTGGGGCAGGGGATCGGGGCTACACCTTC
CASSGAGDRGYTF
>-|TRBJ2-7|-|TRBV5-4
TGTGCCAGCAGCACGCATACCGGGACACACGGCTACGAGCAGTACTTC
CASSTHTGTHGYEQYF
>-|TRBJ2-1|-|TRBV18
TGTGCCAGCTCACCACTTAGCGCGGGATCACGGGGTGAGCAGTTCTTC
CASSPLSAGSRGEQFF
>-|TRBJ2-3|-|TRBV5-1
TGCGCCAGCAGCTCGGACTACACTACGCAGTATTTT
CASSSDYTTQYF
>-|TRBJ1-6|-|TRBV2
TGTGCCAGCAGTGAAGAGCCCTATAATTCACCCCTCCACTTT
CASSEEPYNSPLHF
>once|TRBJ1-2|-|TRBV4-1
TGCGCCAGCAGCCAAGATATGGGGACTCTCTATGGCTACACCTTC
CASSQDMGTLYGYTF
>-|TRBJ2-1|-|TRBV2
TGTGCCAGCAGGATGGGACACATCGATGGTGAGCAGTTCTTC
CASRMGHIDGEQFF
>-|TRBJ2-7|-|TRBV7-9
TGTGCCAGCAGCTTATTCAGAGGGCTACCATCCTACGAGCAGTACTTC
CASSLFRGLPSYEQYF
>-|TRBJ1-5|-|TRBV7-8
TGTGCCAGCAGCCACAGACAGGCCGGTCAGCCCCAGCATTTT
CASSHRQAGQPQHF
>-|TRBJ1-1|-|TRBV7-3
TGTGCCAGCAGCGCTCTGGGGGGGAACACTGAAGCTTTCTTT
CASSALGGNTEAFF
>-|TRBJ2-2|TRBD2|TRBV19
TGTGCCTCTAGCGGGAGGGCCGACGGGGAGCTGTTTTTT
CASSGRADGELFF
>-|TRBJ1-1|-|TRBV23-1
TGCGCCAGCAGCCCCAGCCTACAGGAAATGAACACTGAAGCTTTCTTT
CASSPSLQEMNTEAFF
>-|TRBJ2-5|-|TRBV18
TGTGCCAGCTCACCACCCACGGGAGCAGAGACCCAGTACTTC
CASSPPTGAETQYF
>-|TRBJ2-2|-|TRBV27
TGTGCCAGCAGTTCGGTCGACACCGGGGAGCTGTTTTTT
CASSSVDTGELFF
>-|TRBJ2-7|-|TRBV19
TGTGCCAGTAGTATGGGGGCGAGGATTCCCCACGAGCAGTACTTC
CASSMGARIPHEQYF
>-|TRBJ1-2|-|TRBV29-1
TGCAGCGTACCCGACGCGGAGGGCTACACCTTC
CSVPDAEGYTF
>-|TRBJ2-3|TRBD2|TRBV6-5
TGTGCCAGCAGTTATTATAGCGGGAGAGAGGGAGATACGCAGTATTTT
CASSYYSGREGDTQYF
>-|TRBJ2-7|TRBD2|TRBV28
TGTGCCAGCAGGCCATCGAGCGGGGCGCAATACGAGCAGTACTTC
CASRPSSGAQYEQYF
>-|TRBJ2-2|TRBD2|TRBV7-3
TGTGCCAGCAAGGGACTAGCGAACACCGGGGAGCTGTTTTTT
CASKGLANTGELFF
>-|TRBJ2-7|TRBD2|TRBV10-1
TGCGCCAGCACTCAAAGCGGGAGGGGAATATACGAGCAGTACTTC
CASTQSGRGIYEQYF
>-|TRBJ2-3|TRBD1|TRBV5-4
TGTGCCAGCAGCCACAGGGGCCCCGCAGATACGCAGTATTTT
CASSHRGPADTQYF
>-|TRBJ2-7|TRBD2|TRBV7-2
TGTGCCAGCAGCTTATCTAGCGGGACGACCTACGAGCAGTACTTC
CASSLSSGTTYEQYF
>once|TRBJ2-3|-|TRBV19
TGTGCCAGTAGCCAAACCCGGGATACGCAGTATTTT
CASSQTRDTQYF
>-|TRBJ1-6|-|TRBV18
TGTGCCAGCTCAAAGGAAACTATCTCACCCCTCCACTTT
CASSKETISPLHF
>-|TRBJ2-7|-|TRBV10-3
TGTGCCATCAGCGGGAGCTCCTACGAGCAGTACTTC
CAISGSSYEQYF
>-|TRBJ2-7|TRBD1|TRBV30
TGTGCCTGGAGGCTAACCGGGACAGGGGTCTACGAGCAGTACTTC
CAWRLTGTGVYEQYF
>-|TRBJ1-2|TRBD1|TRBV6-5
TGTGCCAGCAGTTTCACGGGACAGAGCTATGGCTACACCTTC
CASSFTGQSYGYTF
>-|TRBJ2-6|TRBD1|TRBV2
TGTGCCAGCGCTCCGCCAGGACAGGGGGTTGCTGGGGCCAACGTCCTGACTTTC
CASAPPGQGVAGANVLTF
>once|TRBJ2-7|TRBD2|TRBV6-1
TGTGCCAGCAGACCAGCGGGAGGAGTCCACGAGCAGTACTTC
CASRPAGGVHEQYF
>-|TRBJ2-7|-|TRBV19
TGTGCCAGTAGCTACGATAGGACAAGGCCTTCCTACGAGCAGTACTTC
CASSYDRTRPSYEQYF
>few|TRBJ1-6|TRBD1|TRBV13
TGTGCCAGCAGCAACCAGGACAGGCGTATCAATTCACCCCTCCACTTT
CASSNQDRRINSPLHF
>-|TRBJ1-3|TRBD1|TRBV27
TGTGCCAGCCGAAAGGGGGCGGCTGGAAACACCATATATTTT
CASRKGAAGNTIYF
>-|TRBJ1-4|TRBD1|TRBV15
TGTGCCACCAGCCCGGGGGACAGAGTCGAAAAACTGTTTTTT
CATSPGDRVEKLFF
>-|TRBJ2-7|-|TRBV7-6
TGTGCCAGCAGCATAGCGGCCTCCTACGAGCAGTACTTC
CASSIAASYEQYF
>once|TRBJ2-2|-|TRBV19
TGTGCCAGTAGCCGGGGGTCGGGCGGGGAGCTGTTTTTT
CASSRGSGGELFF
>-|TRBJ2-3|TRBD2|TRBV2
TGTGCCAGCGGAGCTAGCGGGGGCCCCACAGATACGCAGTATTTT
CASGASGGPTDTQYF
>once|TRBJ1-2|TRBD1|TRBV28
TGTGCCAGCAGTAGCCGCCACAGGGGCGATGGTGGCTACACCTTC
CASSSRHRGDGGYTF
>-|TRBJ2-1|-|TRBV2
TGTGCCAGCAGACAATACAATGAGCAGTTCTTC
CASRQYNEQFF
>-|TRBJ1-4|-|TRBV2
TGTGCCAGCAGCGGCACAGGGTCGGATGAAAAACTGTTTTTT
CASSGTGSDEKLFF
>-|TRBJ2-5|TRBD2|TRBV9
TGTGCCAGCAGCGTAGGACTAGCGGGAGTCGAGACCCAGTACTTC
CASSVGLAGVETQYF
>-|TRBJ2-7|-|TRBV6-7
TGTGCCAGCGGAGGTGCCCTGACAGGCACCTACGAGCAGTACTTC
CASGGALTGTYEQYF
>-|TRBJ1-1|TRBD1|TRBV30
TGTGCCTGGAGTCCCGGGACAGGGGGCACTGAAGCTTTCTTT
CAWSPGTGGTEAFF
>-|TRBJ2-1|-|TRBV10-3
TGTGCCATCAGCCTCAGTTCCTACAATGAGCAGTTCTTC
CAISLSSYNEQFF
>once|TRBJ2-7|-|TRBV28
TGTGCCAGCAGGCCCAGGGACACCAACTCCTACGAGCAGTACTTC
CASRPRDTNSYEQYF
>-|TRBJ1-3|-|TRBV2
TGTGCCAGCAGTGATGCGGAAAGCTCTGGAAACACCATATATTTT
CASSDAESSGNTIYF
>many|TRBJ2-7|-|TRBV6-5
TGTGCCAGCAGTTACGGCCACGAGCAGTACTTC
CASSYGHEQYF
>-|TRBJ2-1|-|TRBV28
TGTGCCAGCAGTTTTGTCACGGGAGTGGGGAACAATGAGCAGTTCTTC
CASSFVTGVGNNEQFF
>-|TRBJ2-7|TRBD2|TRBV5-4
TGTGCCAGCAGCTTGGAGACTAGCGGGATCTACGAGCAGTACTTC
CASSLETSGIYEQYF
>-|TRBJ2-1|TRBD2|TRBV6-1
TGTGCCAGCATGAGGTCGCGCGGGAGCCCCGAAGGGCAGTTCTTC
CASMRSRGSPEGQFF
>-|TRBJ2-7|TRBD2|TRBV5-4
TGTGCCAGCAGCCGGGGGGGCGAGCAGTACTTC
CASSRGGEQYF
>-|TRBJ2-7|TRBD2|TRBV7-8
TGTGCCAGCAGCTTACGGTCTAGCGGGACAGCGATCTACGAGCAGTACTTC
CASSLRSSGTAIYEQYF
>-|TRBJ1-2|TRBD1|TRBV9
TGTGCCAGCACGGACAGGGTCGATGGGGCCTATGGCTACACCTTC
CASTDRVDGAYGYTF